This TCR beta chain was obtained from a study of blood T cell repertoires in COVID-19. On the study more broadly: The study drew acute and convalescent COVID-19 samples from the United States, Italy and Spain. Nucleic acid was either cDNA or gDNA, and it came from T cells, B-cell-depleted T cells, or PBMCs.

This clone was detected once. Trimming took off 6 bases at V and 6 bases at J, with 16 bases between the two ends. The CDR3 length is 14 residues. The germline gives CDR1 LNHNV, CDR2 YYDKDF (reference sequence). Methods used by the authors: For nucleated cells, counts were estimated from reference gene primer amplification. Clones were read by immunoSEQ multiplex PCR, and TCRdb kept only the in-frame ones, dropping some. V and J calls and clone size are copied from that table; D and trimming were computed from the DNA. The sample includes around 180,000 clones, approximately 90% of them seen just once.

The rearrangement links TRBV15 to TRBJ2-3; TRBD1 is a possible D gene (7 bases). The clonotype originates from a woman in her twenties or thirties with acute or convalescent COVID-19. The sample consisted of peripheral blood. CDR3 region: CATSGARGRDTQYF. CDR3 nucleotides: TGTGCCACCAGTGGAGCCAGGGGGAGGGATACGCAGTATTTT.